This section outlines one TCR beta chain sequence together with its context. Its antigen is unidentified. The data were obtained in a study of PD-L1 blockade in urothelial cancer. Whole-study results and caveats: Those with durable benefit had larger increases in tumor-associated blood clones at 3 weeks.

The templates were synthetic TCR analogs, and they were spiked into each PCR. Repertoires were generated with immunoSEQ multiplex PCR, while TCRdb's copy carries only in-frame clones and drops some. The repertoire holds 45,000 or so clones, 88% seen once, with 20% to 25% in the top ten. The time point denotes: pretreatment peripheral blood. This CDR3 has 13 amino acids. Germline-derived CDR1 and CDR2 are MNHEY and SVGAGI. The ends were cut back, 6 bases at V and 0 bases at J, with 8 bases in the middle. The TCR was taken from a donor at least 40 years old with urothelial cancer. This rearrangement joins TRBV6-5 to TRBJ1-1; D unresolved. The specimen comprised PBMCs, sampled around atezolizumab (anti-PD-L1) treatment. In DNA, the CDR3 is TGTGCCAGCAGCCGGGATTTGAACACTGAAGCTTTCTTT. It yields the protein CASSRDLNTEAFF.